The subject of this entry is one T cell receptor (beta chain). The antigen is unknown. These data are taken from a study of cytomegalovirus exposure and HLA in healthy donors. Study outcomes and limitations: In a later analysis, the majority of CMV-associated beta chains seemingly showed HLA restriction. Altogether, about 160 TCR beta chains were recorded as cytomegalovirus-associated.

PCR primers comprised 60 Vbeta and 13 Jbeta primers. Assay: immunoSEQ multiplex PCR; the TCRdb copy retains only in-frame clones and omits some. The data show approximately 220,000 clones, with roughly 80% seen just once and 0.2% to 0.25% held by the top ten. The sequence came from a girl aged 2 to 9 in good health and CMV-seronegative. Sequenced sample: PBMCs.

CDR3 amino acids: CASSVRASGANVLTF. The CDR3, as DNA: TGTGCCAGCAGTGTCAGGGCCTCTGGGGCCAACGTCCTGACTTTC. The chain carries TRBV2 and TRBJ2-6; a possible D gene is TRBD1 (5 bases). The CDR3 has 15 residues. Germline CDR1 SNHLY, CDR2 FYNNEI. Trimming took 4 bases from V and 0 from J, leaving 7 bases between them.